This TCR beta chain was sequenced for a study of blood T cell repertoires in COVID-19. Looking at the study overall: The origin of the acute and convalescent COVID-19 samples was the United States, Italy and Spain. PBMCs, B-cell-depleted T cells, or T cells were the source of the cDNA or gDNA that made up the material.

This clone occurred once. Source study methods: Using reference gene primer amplification, nucleated cell counts were estimated. The table came from immunoSEQ multiplex PCR; TCRdb's copy has only in-frame clones and leaves some out. The V and J calls and clone size come from that table; D and trimming were worked out from the DNA. The sample lists more than 20,000 clones, nearly 90% seen once, with roughly 19% in the top ten. Germline V gene data show CDR1 as GTSNPN and CDR2 as SVGIG (reference sequence). This CDR3 is built from 13 residues. The receptor's source is a human donor in a cohort sampled during active COVID-19. Sequenced input: peripheral blood. This rearrangement joins TRBV30 to TRBJ2-1, with 9 bases that match TRBD2. CDR3 loop: CASGTSRIIEQFF. CDR3 coding DNA: TGTGCATCCGGGACTAGCCGGATTATTGAGCAGTTCTTC.